The next 21 T cell receptor beta chains were all read from a single sample in a study of T cell responses to AZD1222 COVID-19 vaccine. Using immunoSEQ multiplex PCR, the repertoire was profiled, and TCRdb retains in-frame clones only, with some absent. The sample holds under 95,000 clones, about nine tenths seen once. Sample: peripheral blood, taken on day 0 of AZD1222 vaccination. These receptors originate from an adult in good health.

V usage is TRBV2 and J usage is TRBJ2-2; D gene ambiguous. Germline CDR1 SNHLY, CDR2 FYNNEI. The germline V and J ends were trimmed by 6 bases and 1 base, with 9 bases remaining between them. The CDR3 has 14 amino acids. The CDR3 DNA reads TGTGCCAGCAGAAAGGAGCGGAACACCGGGGAGCTGTTTTTT. It translates to CASRKERNTGELFF. The variable domain in full, with the rest retrieved from reference TRBV2 and TRBJ2-2, is EPEVTQTPSHQVTQMGQEVILRCVPISNHLYFYWYRQILGQKVEFLVSFYNNEISEKSEIFDDQFSVERPDGSNFTLKIRSTKLEDSAMYFCASRKERNTGELFFGEGSRLTVL.

This clone was counted once. The rearrangement uses TRBV4-3 and TRBJ2-2; D not resolved. V lost 4 bases and J lost 7, with 7 bases in between. CDR1 and CDR2 (germline): LGHNA, YSLEER. The CDR3 length is 12 residues. The DNA of the CDR3 is TGCGCCAGCAGCCTGGGTGTCGGGGAGCTGTTTTTT. Amino acids: CASSLGVGELFF.

The count of this clone is one. The chain combines TRBV3-1 (or the pseudogene TRBV3-2) with TRBJ2-2, with TRBD2 matching over 8 bases. Germline lookup yields CDR1 LGHDT and CDR2 YNNKEL (reference sequence). Losses at the gene ends were 2 bases for V and 4 bases for J; bases not matched to a gene: 9. CDR3 length equals 17 residues. The CDR3 here is CASSQRSSGSGTGELFF. In DNA form, the CDR3 reads TGTGCCAGCAGCCAAAGGTCGAGCGGGAGTGGCACCGGGGAGCTGTTTTTT.

This chain links TRBV2 with TRBJ1-5; D is undetermined. Trimming took off 4 bases at V and 6 bases at J, with 10 bases between the two ends. Germline V gives CDR1 SNHLY, CDR2 FYNNEI. This CDR3 has 13 amino acids. CDR3 bases: TGTGCCAGCAGTGTCGACGCGGGTCAGCCCCAGCATTTT. This gives the protein CASSVDAGQPQHF.

This clone was seen only once. J is TRBJ1-2 and V is TRBV28; the D gene is possibly TRBD1 (5 bases). The ends were cut back, 9 bases at V and 4 bases at J, with 18 bases in the middle. The length of the CDR3 is 14 residues. Germline lookup yields CDR1 MDHEN and CDR2 SYDVKM. The CDR3 bases are TGTGCCAGTTTTATAGAGGGGCGCCCCTATGGCTACACCTTC. This translates into CASFIEGRPYGYTF.

The chain recombines TRBV2 with TRBJ1-5; a weak D match, TRBD1 (6 bases). CDR1 and CDR2 (germline): SNHLY, FYNNEI. This CDR3 has 16 amino acids. The germline V and J ends were trimmed by 5 bases and 0 bases, with 14 bases remaining between them. CDR3 DNA: TGTGCCAGCAGTAAAATGGACAGCCTTAGCAATCAGCCCCAGCATTTT. This gives the protein CASSKMDSLSNQPQHF.

The sample holds one count of this clone. The chain combines TRBV15 with TRBJ1-4; D is unclear. The V end lost 0 bases, the J end lost 8 bases, and 7 bases lay between the germline ends. The CDR3 runs 13 residues. Germline V CDR1 and CDR2: LNHNV, YYDKDF (reference sequence). In DNA, the CDR3 is TGTGCCACCAGCAGAGACCGGCGCGAAAAACTGTTTTTT. Amino acids: CATSRDRREKLFF. Based on the CDR3 plus reference TRBV15 and TRBJ1-4, the full variable domain is DAMVIQNPRYQVTQFGKPVTLSCSQTLNHNVMYWYQQKSSQAPKLLFHYYDKDFNNEADTPDNFQSRRPNTSFCFLDIRSPGLGDTAMYLCATSRDRREKLFFGSGTQLSVL.

The CDR3 protein is CASGPRAGGVGYTF. CDR3 DNA: TGTGCTAGTGGTCCTAGGGCGGGGGGCGTAGGCTACACCTTC. The chain carries TRBV12-5 and TRBJ1-2, with D perhaps TRBD1 (6 bases). V lost 5 bases to trimming and J lost 8 bases, with 18 bases between them. The CDR3 loop spans 14 amino acids. Germline-derived CDR1 and CDR2 are LGHNT and FRNRAP.

The chain employs TRBV5-5 and TRBJ2-7, with D tentatively TRBD1 (6 bases). The V and J ends lost 0 bases and 2 bases respectively, with 15 bases between them. CDR1 is SGHKS, CDR2 YYEKEE, per germline (reference sequence). The length of the CDR3 is 16 residues. CDR3 in amino acids: CASSLAEAGATYEQYF. The CDR3 DNA is TGTGCCAGCAGCTTGGCAGAGGCAGGGGCTACCTACGAGCAGTACTTC.

J is TRBJ1-2 and V is TRBV2, with D hard to call. This CDR3 spans 12 amino acids. Deletions cut 6 bases from V and 6 bases from J, with 11 bases between. Germline V CDR1 and CDR2: SNHLY, FYNNEI. The CDR3 protein is CASSEFTDGYTF. The CDR3 DNA is TGTGCCAGCAGCGAATTTACGGATGGCTACACCTTC.

This clone came up once. V usage is TRBV4-3 and J usage is TRBJ1-2; 8 nucleotides line up with TRBD1. This CDR3 region has 16 residues. CDR1 is LGHNA, CDR2 YSLEER, per germline. Trimming cost V 0 bases and J 4 bases; bases outside gene matches: 7. The CDR3 spells CASSQENRGFTYGYTF. DNA of the CDR3: TGCGCCAGCAGCCAAGAAAACAGGGGGTTTACCTATGGCTACACCTTC.

The rearrangement joins TRBV6-6 to TRBJ1-1; D is ambiguous. The CDR3 is 12 residues long. Trimming pared 7 bases from V and 8 bases from J, leaving 14 bases between. In germline, CDR1 is MNHNY, CDR2 SVGAGI (reference sequence). The CDR3 DNA reads TGTGCCAGCACCCTAGGCCCCGGGGAAGCTTTCTTT. It specifies CASTLGPGEAFF.

The rearrangement links TRBV5-4 to TRBJ2-5; D uncertain. V was clipped by 1 base and J by 5 bases, with 9 bases between them. The germline gives CDR1 SGHNT, CDR2 YYREEE (reference sequence). The CDR3 is 13 residues long. The CDR3 region is CASSLKGMETQYF. In DNA form, the CDR3 reads TGTGCCAGCAGCTTGAAGGGTATGGAGACCCAGTACTTC.

This clone appeared a single time. The J gene is TRBJ2-7, the V gene TRBV27; TRBD2 is a possible D gene (5 bases). This CDR3 spans 16 amino acids. V lost 1 base to trimming and J lost 0 bases, with 13 bases between them. Germline CDR1 is MNHEY and CDR2 is SMNVEV (reference sequence). CDR3 protein: CASSLFPGLDSYEQYF. CDR3 coding DNA: TGTGCCAGCAGTTTATTCCCAGGACTCGACTCCTACGAGCAGTACTTC.

This clone was recorded once. The gene calls are TRBV6-5 and TRBJ2-6; D not certain. The germline V gene has CDR1 MNHEY and CDR2 SVGAGI. CDR3 length equals 12 residues. The V end was cut by 9 bases, the J end by 2 bases, with 5 bases between. CDR3 loop: CASTAGANVLTF. The CDR3 nucleotides read TGTGCCAGTACAGCTGGGGCCAACGTCCTGACTTTC.

The rearrangement joins TRBV7-2 to TRBJ2-1; 8 bases match TRBD2. V was clipped by 5 bases and J by 9 bases; unmatched bases: 12. The germline V gene has CDR1 SGHTA and CDR2 FQGNSA. The CDR3 has 15 amino acids. The CDR3 loop reads CASSPRPGGAVEQFF. CDR3 nucleotides: TGTGCCAGCAGCCCCCGCCCCGGGGGGGCCGTTGAGCAGTTCTTC.

The V gene is TRBV6-5, the J gene TRBJ2-7, with TRBD1 matching over 9 bases. The CDR3 runs 15 residues. Looked up from germline, CDR1 is MNHEY and CDR2 is SVGAGI. V lost 5 bases, J lost 6 bases, and 11 bases stayed unmatched. CDR3 region: CASSPRPGTGREQYF. DNA of the CDR3: TGTGCCAGCAGTCCACGTCCCGGGACAGGGCGCGAGCAGTACTTC.

V is TRBV5-1 and J is TRBJ2-7; tentatively, D is TRBD2 (5 bases). Germline V gives CDR1 SGHRS, CDR2 YFSETQ. Trimming shortened V by 0 bases and J by 2 bases, and 9 bases separated the two germline ends. The CDR3 contains 14 residues. CDR3 coding DNA: TGCGCCAGCAGCTTGGTGGGGAGCACCTACGAGCAGTACTTC. It encodes CASSLVGSTYEQYF.

The rearrangement links TRBV6-5 to TRBJ2-2; D ambiguous. The ends were cut back, 4 bases at V and 2 bases at J, with 11 bases in the middle. Germline V lookup: CDR1 MNHEY, CDR2 SVGAGI. The CDR3 covers 15 residues. For the CDR3, the DNA is TGTGCCAGCAGTTCTTCCGGGTTAAACACCGGGGAGCTGTTTTTT. Protein: CASSSSGLNTGELFF.

The V call is TRBV9, the J call TRBJ1-5, with 7 bases identical to TRBD1. There are 14 residues in the CDR3. Germline V gives CDR1 SGDLS, CDR2 YYNGEE. The V and J ends lost 3 bases and 4 bases, in that order; junction bases with no gene match: 4. This chain's CDR3 is CASSGRDSNQPQHF. CDR3 DNA sequence: TGTGCCAGCAGCGGACGGGACAGTAATCAGCCCCAGCATTTT.

The rearrangement uses TRBV14 and TRBJ1-1; D remains ambiguous. V lost 5 bases, J lost 0 bases, and 7 bases lay in between. Germline V gene sequence: CDR1 SGHDN, CDR2 FVKESK. The CDR3 runs to 13 residues. The CDR3 bases are TGTGCCAGCAGCATGGATGTGAACACTGAAGCTTTCTTT. It translates to CASSMDVNTEAFF.